This T cell receptor beta chain derives from a study of T-cell memory formation after mild COVID-19. After 5'RACE with constant-segment primers, TCR alpha and TCR beta cDNA libraries carrying sample barcodes and UMIs were obtained. Each CDR3 protein gets one entry after TCRdb re-called the 5' RACE reads with MiXCR. The sample lists around 440,000 distinct CDR3 sequences; about 20% were seen once. Study-wide points: Of the contracting clones, CD4+ ones lay mainly in CM and EM, and CD8+ ones in EMRA.

Germline CDR1 is SGHTA and CDR2 is FQGNSA. The V end was cut by 3 bases, the J end by 7 bases, with 15 bases between. The CDR3 runs to 14 residues. In this sample, this clonotype turned up a few times. What it binds is unknown. The chain couples TRBV7-2 to TRBJ1-1; perhaps TRBD1 as D (5 bases). Material for sequencing was PBMCs or a T cell subset sorted from them (not recorded which). The TCR was taken from an adult woman who had mild COVID-19 (a few samples of this study predate the infection). Cell type and time point are not known. CDR3 in DNA: TGTGCCAGCAGCTTCATGGGGGAGCTCGATGAAGCTTTCTTT. This codes for CASSFMGELDEAFF.